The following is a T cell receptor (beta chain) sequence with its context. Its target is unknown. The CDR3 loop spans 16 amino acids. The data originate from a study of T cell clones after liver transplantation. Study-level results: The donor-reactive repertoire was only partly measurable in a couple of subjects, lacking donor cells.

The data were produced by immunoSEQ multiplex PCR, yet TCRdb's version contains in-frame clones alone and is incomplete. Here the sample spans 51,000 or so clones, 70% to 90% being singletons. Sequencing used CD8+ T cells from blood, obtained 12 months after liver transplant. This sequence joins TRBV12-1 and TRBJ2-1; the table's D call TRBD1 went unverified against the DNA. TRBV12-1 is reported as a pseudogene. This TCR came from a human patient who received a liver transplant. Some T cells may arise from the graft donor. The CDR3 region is CASSLIRDRDYNEQFF. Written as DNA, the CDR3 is TGTGCCAGCAGCTTAATCCGGGACAGAGACTACAATGAGCAGTTCTTC.